The 17 T cell receptor beta chains below all came from one sample that was sequenced in a study of T cell responses to AZD1222 COVID-19 vaccine. Libraries were prepared by immunoSEQ multiplex PCR; TCRdb keeps only in-frame clonotypes and omits some of them. The repertoire holds 96,000 or so clones, with 85% to 90% as singletons. This sample comprised peripheral blood, obtained on day 0 of AZD1222 vaccination. These receptors were collected from an adult in good health.

The chain is built from TRBV19 and TRBJ1-5, with a weak D call TRBD1 (6 bases). The V gene's germline CDR1 is LNHDA and CDR2 SQIVND (reference sequence). The CDR3 sequence is 12 residues long. The V gene lost 10 bases and the J gene lost 3 bases, with 10 bases spanning the gap. The CDR3 protein is CATRQVNQPQHF. DNA for the CDR3: TGTGCCACCCGACAGGTCAATCAGCCCCAGCATTTT. The complete variable domain, with remaining parts taken from reference TRBV19 and TRBJ1-5, reads DGGITQSPKYLFRKEGQNVTLSCEQNLNHDAMYWYRQDPGQGLRLIYYSQIVNDFQKGDIAEGYSVSREKKESFPLTVTSAQKNPTAFYLCATRQVNQPQHFGDGTRLSIL.

The chain carries TRBV28 and TRBJ1-5; D remains unclear. Per germline, CDR1 MDHEN and CDR2 SYDVKM. The V and J ends lost 3 bases and 2 bases respectively, with 11 bases between them. The CDR3 has 15 amino acids. The CDR3 DNA sequence: TGTGCCAGCAGTTTTTTCCCCGGGGGCAATCAGCCCCAGCATTTT. Protein: CASSFFPGGNQPQHF. The whole variable domain, filled in from reference TRBV28 and TRBJ1-5, reads DVKVTQSSRYLVKRTGEKVFLECVQDMDHENMFWYRQDPGLGLRLIYFSYDVKMKEKGDIPEGYSVSREKKERFSLILESASTNQTSMYLCASSFFPGGNQPQHFGDGTRLSIL.

The V call is TRBV7-9, the J call TRBJ2-1, with 7 bases fitting TRBD2. The CDR3 is 14 residues long. V lost 8 bases and J lost 0; bases outside the gene matches: 4. Per germline, CDR1 SEHNR and CDR2 FQNEAQ (reference sequence). The CDR3 spells CASPSGRSYNEQFF. DNA of the CDR3: TGTGCCAGCCCTAGCGGACGCTCCTACAATGAGCAGTTCTTC. Together with reference TRBV7-9 and TRBJ2-1, the CDR3 gives the full variable domain: DTGVSQNPRHKITKRGQNVTFRCDPISEHNRLYWYRQTLGQGPEFLTYFQNEAQLEKSRLLSDRFSAERPKGSFSTLEIQRTEQGDSAMYLCASPSGRSYNEQFFGPGTRLTVL.

The chain couples TRBV28 to TRBJ2-6; TRBD1 or TRBD2 may be the D gene (5 bases each). Germline lookup yields CDR1 MDHEN and CDR2 SYDVKM. The CDR3 is 16 residues long. V was trimmed by 7 bases and J by 0 bases, leaving 13 bases between them. The CDR3 nucleotides read TGTGCCAGCAATTTGGGACGGCACTCTGGGGCCAACGTCCTGACTTTC. This codes for CASNLGRHSGANVLTF.

This chain uses TRBV7-8 with TRBJ2-1, with TRBD2 matching over 10 bases. Germline V gene lookup returns CDR1 SGHVS and CDR2 FQNEAQ. Unmatched junction bases numbered 4, after V lost 5 bases and J lost 3 bases. This CDR3 comprises 15 residues. The CDR3 spells CASSRRTSGYNEQFF. The CDR3 nucleotides are TGTGCCAGCAGCCGCCGGACTAGCGGCTACAATGAGCAGTTCTTC.

This clone was counted a single time. The gene calls are TRBV7-8 and TRBJ1-4, with D possibly TRBD1 on 5 matching bases. The germline V gene encodes CDR1 SGHVS and CDR2 FQNEAQ. V lost 3 bases and J lost 4, with 9 bases in between. The CDR3 totals 14 residues. This chain's CDR3 is CASSFRGLNEKLFF. CDR3 nucleotides: TGTGCCAGCAGCTTCCGGGGCCTTAATGAAAAACTGTTTTTT.

The table lists this clone with a count of one. V gene TRBV27 combines with J gene TRBJ1-2, with 11 bases matching TRBD1. The CDR3 has 14 amino acids. CDR1 MNHEY and CDR2 SMNVEV come from the germline V gene (reference sequence). The V gene end was trimmed by 6 bases and the J gene end by 6 bases; junction bases not matched to a gene: 6. The CDR3 is CASRPDRGRNGYTF. The CDR3 bases are TGTGCCAGCAGGCCGGACAGGGGGCGGAATGGCTACACCTTC.

The chain recombines TRBV7-2 with TRBJ2-7, with a possible D match to TRBD1 (6 bases). V was clipped by 5 bases and J by 4 bases, with 12 bases between them. The CDR3 consists of 13 residues. Germline V gene data show CDR1 as SGHTA and CDR2 as FQGNSA. CDR3 bases: TGTGCCAGCAGCCTGGGGGCGCGATACGAGCAGTACTTC. This gives the protein CASSLGARYEQYF.

The rearrangement links TRBV30 to TRBJ1-1; D call uncertain. The ends were cut back, 3 bases at V and 0 bases at J, with 5 bases in the middle. The CDR3 consists of 12 residues. Germline values: CDR1 GTSNPN, CDR2 SVGIG (reference sequence). CDR3 nucleotides: TGTGCCTGGAGCACGCTGAACACTGAAGCTTTCTTT. This translates into CAWSTLNTEAFF.

CDR3 sequence reads: CASSSTGVDQPQHF. The CDR3 nucleotides are TGTGCCAGCAGCTCGACAGGGGTGGATCAGCCCCAGCATTTT. The rearrangement links TRBV7-2 to TRBJ1-5; TRBD1 matches 8 bases. V shed 4 bases, J shed 5 bases, and the junction held 4 bases outside the gene matches. The CDR3 extends over 14 amino acids. Germline-derived CDR1 and CDR2 are SGHTA and FQGNSA.

This chain joins TRBV25-1 and TRBJ2-6; no firm D call. Germline CDR1 MGHDK, CDR2 SYGVNS. The CDR3 consists of 13 residues. The germline V and J ends were trimmed by 5 bases and 4 bases, with 6 bases remaining between them. The CDR3 loop is CASSPSGANVLTF. The CDR3 coding sequence is TGTGCCAGCAGTCCATCCGGGGCCAACGTCCTGACTTTC.

The gene calls are TRBV6-5 and TRBJ2-1; a weak D match, TRBD2 (6 bases). The germline gives CDR1 MNHEY, CDR2 SVGAGI. Trimming removed 6 bases at V and 9 bases at J, with 18 bases between. This CDR3 comprises 14 residues. CDR3 sequence reads: CASRRSGEDTEQFF. CDR3 sequence (DNA): TGTGCCAGCAGGAGGTCCGGGGAGGACACTGAGCAGTTCTTC.

The CDR3 DNA reads as TGTGCCAGCAGCTTAATCTCGGCTCTAGGACGCGCCGAGCAGTACTTC. Translation gives CASSLISALGRAEQYF. The chain has TRBV7-2 and TRBJ2-7; D is unresolved. CDR3 length: 16 residues. Trimming took off 2 bases at V and 6 bases at J, with 20 bases between the two ends. Germline assignment: CDR1 SGHTA and CDR2 FQGNSA.

The chain couples TRBV11-2 to TRBJ1-1; D ambiguous. This CDR3 has 13 residues. The V end was cut by 1 base, the J end by 5 bases, with 8 bases between. Germline CDR1 SGHAT, CDR2 FQNNGV. The DNA for the CDR3 is TGTGCCAGCAGCTTAGGGATGGGAACTGAAGCTTTCTTT. It specifies CASSLGMGTEAFF.

The chain joins TRBV11-2 to TRBJ1-6, with D possibly being TRBD1 (6 bases). This CDR3 spans 15 amino acids. CDR1 and CDR2 (germline): SGHAT, FQNNGV. Deletions cut 4 bases from V and 7 bases from J, with 14 bases between. The CDR3 region has the DNA TGTGCCAGCAGCTGGGGGTCACAGGGAAATTCACCCCTCCACTTT. Translated, it gives CASSWGSQGNSPLHF. Based on the CDR3 plus reference TRBV11-2 and TRBJ1-6, the full variable domain is EAGVAQSPRYKIIEKRQSVAFWCNPISGHATLYWYQQILGQGPKLLIQFQNNGVVDDSQLPKDRFSAERLKGVDSTLKIQPAKLEDSAVYLCASSWGSQGNSPLHFGNGTRLTVT.

This clone was seen just once. The chain's CDR3 is CASSPTAGAGTDTQYF. The CDR3 DNA is TGTGCCAGCAGCCCGACAGCGGGAGCCGGCACAGATACGCAGTATTTT. The V gene is TRBV5-4, the J gene TRBJ2-3; 8 bases are shared with TRBD2. The V gene end was trimmed by 4 bases and the J gene end by 1 base; junction bases not matched to a gene: 8. CDR3 length equals 16 residues. Germline CDR1 and CDR2: SGHNT and YYREEE (reference sequence). Filled out from reference TRBV5-4 and TRBJ2-3, the complete variable domain reads ETGVTQSPTHLIKTRGQQVTLRCSSQSGHNTVSWYQQALGQGPQFIFQYYREEENGRGNFPPRFSGLQFPNYSSELNVNALELDDSALYLCASSPTAGAGTDTQYFGPGTRLTVL.

The chain uses TRBV5-1 and TRBJ2-5, with D perhaps matching TRBD1 (6 bases). This CDR3 has 14 amino acids. The germline V and J ends were trimmed by 3 bases and 2 bases, with 11 bases remaining between them. Germline V gives CDR1 SGHRS, CDR2 YFSETQ. CDR3 in amino acids: CASSSGHAQETQYF. The CDR3 DNA reads as TGCGCCAGCAGCTCGGGACATGCACAAGAGACCCAGTACTTC.